Following are 12 T cell receptor beta chains from one sample sequenced in a study of cytomegalovirus exposure and HLA in healthy donors. The data were produced by immunoSEQ multiplex PCR, yet TCRdb's version contains in-frame clones alone and is incomplete. The sample lists about 310,000 clones, roughly 88% occurring once. Sequencing used PBMCs. The receptor set was obtained from a man younger than 40 in good health and CMV-seronegative.

The chain employs TRBV18 and TRBJ2-3; D remains unclear. Germline V gives CDR1 KGHSH, CDR2 LQKENI. CDR3 length: 15 residues. Deletions cut 3 bases from V and 0 bases from J, with 10 bases between. The CDR3 here is CASSPSPPSTDTQYF. The DNA of the CDR3 is TGTGCCAGCTCACCTAGCCCACCTAGCACAGATACGCAGTATTTT.

The V and J genes are TRBV9 and TRBJ1-2, with 8 bases identical to TRBD1. This CDR3 contains 16 residues. Germline CDR1 SGDLS, CDR2 YYNGEE. V shed 0 bases, J shed 1 base, and the junction held 5 bases outside the gene matches. In DNA form, the CDR3 reads TGTGCCAGCAGCGTAGACAGGGGGTCCGGTAACTATGGCTACACCTTC. This codes for CASSVDRGSGNYGYTF.

This chain connects TRBV2 to TRBJ2-7; 11 nucleotides match TRBD2. The CDR3 loop spans 14 amino acids. Unmatched junction bases numbered 6, after V lost 7 bases and J lost 4 bases. Looked up from germline, CDR1 is SNHLY and CDR2 is FYNNEI. The CDR3 sequence is CASKPSGGRYEQYF. In DNA form, the CDR3 reads TGTGCCAGCAAGCCTAGCGGGGGGAGGTACGAGCAGTACTTC.

This clone came up once. V is TRBV25-1 and J is TRBJ1-3, with D unresolved. Trimming pared 1 base from V and 0 bases from J, leaving 7 bases between. Germline assignment: CDR1 MGHDK and CDR2 SYGVNS. The CDR3 has 15 amino acids. DNA for the CDR3: TGTGCCAGCAGTGAATCGGGGAACTCTGGAAACACCATATATTTT. It yields the protein CASSESGNSGNTIYF.

The J gene is TRBJ2-7, the V gene TRBV2; D is perhaps TRBD2 (5 bases). Trimming cost V 4 bases and J 3 bases, with 7 bases left between them. Germline assignment: CDR1 SNHLY and CDR2 FYNNEI. This CDR3 comprises 12 residues. CDR3 sequence: CASSGRSYEQYF. The CDR3 DNA sequence: TGTGCCAGCAGTGGGAGGAGCTACGAGCAGTACTTC.

This sequence joins TRBV5-1 and TRBJ2-3; TRBD2 matches 10 bases. Germline lookup yields CDR1 SGHRS and CDR2 YFSETQ. V gave up 0 bases and J gave up 7 bases; unmatched junction bases: 5. CDR3 length: 15 amino acids. The chain's CDR3 is CASSLGTSGLNTQYF. For the CDR3, the DNA is TGCGCCAGCAGCTTGGGGACTAGCGGTTTAAATACGCAGTATTTT.

This chain connects TRBV9 to TRBJ2-5; 10 bases are a match to TRBD2. The germline gives CDR1 SGDLS, CDR2 YYNGEE. With V trimmed by 1 base and J by 1 base, 4 bases remained unmatched. This CDR3 has 16 residues. CDR3 in DNA: TGTGCCAGCAGCGTAAGCGGGGGGGCTCCCCAAGAGACCCAGTACTTC. Amino acid sequence: CASSVSGGAPQETQYF.

This clone has just a few counts. The gene calls are TRBV13 and TRBJ2-7; tentatively, D is TRBD1 (5 bases). Germline CDR1 and CDR2: PRHDT and FYEKMQ (reference sequence). Trimming left V 5 bases short and J 1 base short, with 12 bases between. The CDR3 has 14 residues. For the CDR3, the DNA is TGTGCCAGCAGCACCCGACAGTTTTCCTACGAGCAGTACTTC. Protein: CASSTRQFSYEQYF.

This chain uses TRBV6-5 with TRBJ1-6; TRBD1 agrees at 8 bases. Trimming cost V 6 bases and J 8 bases; bases outside gene matches: 3. The CDR3 is 13 amino acids. Germline CDR1 and CDR2: MNHEY and SVGAGI. CDR3 bases: TGTGCCAGCAGGGACAGGGTTTATTCACCCCTCCACTTT. Its translation: CASRDRVYSPLHF.

This clone was seen just once. The rearrangement links TRBV11-2 to TRBJ2-2; weak D call: TRBD2 (5 bases). CDR1 and CDR2 from the germline V gene are SGHAT and FQNNGV. This CDR3 spans 16 amino acids. Trimming took off 4 bases at V and 0 bases at J, with 12 bases between the two ends. CDR3 sequence reads: CASSSFEEANTGELFF. The CDR3 nucleotides read TGTGCCAGCAGCTCGTTTGAGGAGGCGAACACCGGGGAGCTGTTTTTT. Full variable domain (rest looked up from reference TRBV11-2 and TRBJ2-2): EAGVAQSPRYKIIEKRQSVAFWCNPISGHATLYWYQQILGQGPKLLIQFQNNGVVDDSQLPKDRFSAERLKGVDSTLKIQPAKLEDSAVYLCASSSFEEANTGELFFGEGSRLTVL.

This clone showed up just once. V gene TRBV9 combines with J gene TRBJ2-3; 7 bases are shared with TRBD2. The germline V gene has CDR1 SGDLS and CDR2 YYNGEE. This CDR3 has 17 residues. The V segment lost 3 bases and the J segment 1 base; nucleotides outside the gene matches: 11. The CDR3 loop reads CASSDGEERGGTDTQYF. In nucleotides, the CDR3 is TGTGCCAGCAGCGATGGCGAGGAGCGGGGAGGCACAGATACGCAGTATTTT.

The chain carries TRBV7-8 and TRBJ2-3; TRBD2 might be the D (6 bases). The CDR3 sequence is 15 residues long. Per germline, CDR1 SGHVS and CDR2 FQNEAQ. The V gene lost 5 bases and the J gene lost 1 base, with 13 bases spanning the gap. The CDR3 reads CASSGTAGRTDTQYF. CDR3 nucleotides: TGTGCCAGCAGCGGGACCGCGGGGCGCACAGATACGCAGTATTTT.